This T cell receptor (beta chain) was found in a study of blood T cells in healthy people across ages (dated by TCRdb to between 2015 and 2017). With respect to the entire study: In model experiments, roughly one uniquely barcoded TCR beta cDNA molecule per two T cells was captured by template switching. To avoid experimental bias, donors of different ages were randomly spread across the sequencing lanes. The donors were split into four age groups: young (average 16 years), middle-aged (more than 35), aged (more than 60) and long-lived (under 90). Age-related changes in TCR beta repertoire diversity were measured in the study by deep sequencing normalized with unique cDNA molecular identifiers. For two donors (one aged 18 to 30 and one aged 80 or older), the study analyzed two additional independent replicas of 1 million unique cDNA reads from the same blood draw.

The library was built by means of 5' RACE. Sequencing instrument: Illumina HiSeq 2500. The second PCR ran for roughly 6 to 11 cycles and used a J-beta primer mix along with a sample-barcoded 5' primer. Each TCR beta cDNA molecule received a unique molecular identifier from a template-switch 5' adaptor carrying 12 random nucleotides. At least 2.5 million CDR3-containing paired-end reads were obtained from each sample. First-strand cDNA was synthesized from all RNA with the Mint cDNA synthesis kit, primed by a TRBC-specific oligonucleotide. All cDNA was treated with uracil-DNA glycosylase and then went through a first 18-cycle PCR with the universal primers M1SS and BC2_uni_R. The study's processing was this. Each sample was normalized by randomly selecting 1 million high-quality reads, each carrying a distinct molecular identifier. Reads with shared molecular identifiers were discarded instead of being binned into consensus sequences. MiTCR, set to a Q25 quality threshold and the strictest error-elimination algorithm, was used for CDR3 identification, clonotype clustering and error correction. Lower-bound total TCR beta diversity was estimated with a nonparametric unseen species model using Euler transformation. Through fastp at Q25 and MiXCR, TCRdb rebuilt clones from the public reads, retaining in-frame beta chains. CDR3 protein duplicates are merged, each entry listing the most common genes and DNA. These V and J calls rely on TCRdb rather than the paper's analysis. The sample includes around 1.1 million distinct CDR3 sequences, with more than 30% observed a single time. Jointly, the top ten make up approximately 14% of the sample.

Systemically healthy Caucasian individuals from Russia, roughly 40 in total and aged roughly 6 to 90 years, were included as donors. Around 10 milliliters of peripheral blood were collected from each donor into EDTA-treated Vacutainer tubes. PBMCs were isolated by Ficoll-Paque density-gradient centrifugation, with at least 6 million obtained per sample. Total RNA was extracted from PBMCs with Trizol reagent, with at least 5 micrograms obtained per sample. Naive CD45RAhigh/CD27high T cell percentages were measured by flow cytometry on a PBMC aliquot from every donor. From its cysteine to its phenylalanine, the CDR3 spans 18 amino acids. CDR3 DNA only is kept here, 54 bases in frame from base 1. Trimming takes 7 bases from V and 0 bases from J, and the germline ends sit 21 bases apart. The CDR1 and CDR2 encoded by the germline V gene are SGHVS and FQNEAQ. This clonotype has only one observation. Its binding antigen is unknown. Per-base quality was not reported, and no clone a single base away is much larger than it.

Summary of the overall study and its limitations: As age increased, observed TCR beta diversity per million T cells dropped in a roughly linear way, and a significant reduction was already evident by age roughly 36. The long-lived group showed more naive CD4+ T cells, fewer expanded clones and increased TCR diversity than the aged group, suggesting age selection. Conclusive comparison of naive and antigen-experienced compartments was prevented by the profiling of bulk unsorted PBMCs. Estimates of total diversity based on one million sequenced T cells were regarded as lower bounds and as underestimates. A strong correlation was found between observed TCR beta diversity and the percentage of naive T cells measured by flow cytometry. Donor CMV infection status was unknown, potentially confounding age-related changes in expanded clonotypes.

In this chain, TRBV7-8 is recombined with TRBJ2-2; no D gene can be assigned with confidence. The source is a man between 18 and 35 years old in good health. Sequencing was done on a sample of blood. The CDR3 amino acid sequence is: CASNPALYVASNTGELFF. The sequenced DNA: TGTGCCAGCAACCCAGCCCTTTACGTGGCTTCGAACACCGGGGAGCTGTTTTTT.